The rows below give T cell receptor beta chains drawn from one sample of a study of shared clonotypes between healthy human individuals. The assay was immunoSEQ multiplex PCR, and TCRdb's table has in-frame clones only and misses some. Among 950,000 to 1,300,000 clones listed, more than 60% were seen once. The specimen was memory CD4+ T cells sorted from blood. All receptors derive from a man aged 18 to 29 in good health. Both conserved end residues are part of each CDR3. The D gene is left open where the match is weak. Size tells how often a clone was seen (once, few, many) or the class of an expanded clone, and some rows leave it out.

v_gene	j_gene	d_gene	abundance	CDR3aa	CDR3nt
TRBV28	TRBJ2-5	NA	NA	CASSLERRGVQETQYF	TGTGCCAGCAGTTTAGAAAGGCGGGGTGTCCAAGAGACCCAGTACTTC
TRBV5-1	TRBJ2-3	NA	NA	CASTPRGLSTDTQYF	TGCGCCAGCACCCCCAGGGGTTTAAGTACAGATACGCAGTATTTT
TRBV28	TRBJ1-3	NA	NA	CASSSPGHLRWSSGNTIYF	TGTGCCAGCAGTTCACCGGGACACCTTAGATGGAGCTCTGGAAACACCATATATTTT
TRBV29-1	TRBJ2-3	NA	few	CSVERGRGRTDTQYF	TGCAGCGTTGAAAGGGGTAGGGGAAGGACAGATACGCAGTATTTT
TRBV30	TRBJ1-2	TRBD1	NA	CAWRARDRGQGYTF	TGTGCCTGGAGGGCCCGGGACAGGGGGCAAGGCTACACCTTC
TRBV6-5	TRBJ1-2	NA	NA	CASSKNSGSYGYTF	TGTGCCAGCTCGAAAAATAGCGGTAGCTATGGCTACACCTTC
TRBV6-6	TRBJ1-3	TRBD1	NA	CASSRDGQENTIYF	TGTGCCAGCAGCCGTGACGGACAGGAAAACACCATATATTTT
TRBV6-1	TRBJ1-1	TRBD1	few	CASWTGRNTEAFF	TGTGCCAGCTGGACAGGGCGGAACACTGAAGCTTTCTTT
TRBV28	TRBJ2-5	NA	NA	CASSLGGSRLETQYF	TGTGCCAGCAGTTTAGGGGGGTCGCGACTGGAGACCCAGTACTTC
TRBV2	TRBJ2-7	NA	few	CASSVDHEQYF	TGTGCCAGCAGTGTGGACCACGAGCAGTACTTC
TRBV6-6	TRBJ1-5	NA	NA	CASSRADGSNQPQHF	TGTGCCAGCAGTCGCGCCGACGGAAGCAATCAGCCCCAGCATTTT
TRBV4-1	TRBJ1-5	NA	NA	CANSQDEGWGQPQHF	TGCGCCAACAGCCAAGATGAGGGGTGGGGTCAGCCCCAGCATTTT
TRBV5-1	TRBJ2-3	NA	NA	CASSLVKGAGVADTQYF	TGCGCCAGCAGCTTGGTCAAGGGGGCGGGAGTTGCAGATACGCAGTATTTT
TRBV2	TRBJ2-2	NA	NA	CASSPTEVRGELFF	TGTGCCAGCAGTCCTACCGAAGTAAGGGGGGAGCTGTTTTTT
TRBV7-9	TRBJ2-3	NA	NA	CASSLYTGSSTDTQYF	TGTGCCAGCAGCTTATATACTGGATCTAGCACAGATACGCAGTATTTT
TRBV29-1	TRBJ1-5	TRBD1	NA	CSVEGTRQGSHQPQHF	TGCAGCGTTGAAGGTACGAGACAGGGTTCGCATCAGCCCCAGCATTTT
TRBV7-2	TRBJ2-2	NA	few	CALGRKNTGELFF	TGTGCCCTTGGGAGGAAAAACACCGGGGAGCTGTTTTTT
TRBV11-3	TRBJ1-2	NA	NA	CASSLEGGYGYTF	TGTGCCAGCAGCTTAGAAGGGGGCTATGGCTACACCTTC
TRBV5-1	TRBJ2-3	TRBD2	once	CASSPGSAGGPGDTQYF	TGCGCCAGCAGCCCTGGATCAGCGGGGGGGCCTGGAGATACGCAGTATTTT
TRBV6-6	TRBJ1-4	TRBD1	NA	CATSTGVGKLFF	TGTGCCACCTCGACAGGGGTGGGAAAACTGTTTTTT
TRBV28	TRBJ2-6	NA	NA	CASSGGVLSPSGANVLTF	TGTGCCAGCAGTGGAGGGGTCCTTTCCCCCTCTGGGGCCAACGTCCTGACTTTC
TRBV19	TRBJ2-7	TRBD1	few	CASSIGGQGSYEQYF	TGTGCCAGTAGTATAGGGGGACAGGGGTCCTACGAGCAGTACTTC
TRBV6-5	TRBJ1-3	NA	NA	CATGTGGNTIYF	TGTGCCACAGGAACAGGGGGAAACACCATATATTTT
TRBV5-1	TRBJ1-3	NA	NA	CASSLERAGNTIYF	TGCGCCAGCAGCTTGGAACGGGCAGGAAACACCATATATTTT
TRBV7-9	TRBJ2-7	NA	NA	CASSRAGQNYEQYF	TGTGCCAGCAGCCGGGCCGGACAGAACTACGAGCAGTACTTC
TRBV20-1	TRBJ2-7	NA	NA	CSARDLYEQYF	TGCAGTGCTAGAGATCTCTACGAGCAGTACTTC
TRBV6-1	TRBJ1-5	NA	NA	CASSSGQTSYQPQHF	TGTGCCAGCAGTTCCGGACAGACGAGTTATCAGCCCCAGCATTTT
TRBV30	TRBJ1-5	NA	NA	CAWSPTGAGVPQHF	TGTGCCTGGTCGCCCACCGGGGCCGGGGTTCCCCAGCATTTT
TRBV6-1	TRBJ2-7	NA	NA	CASSEARGLTYEQYF	TGTGCCAGCAGTGAAGCGCGAGGACTTACCTACGAGCAGTACTTC
TRBV6-1	TRBJ1-2	NA	NA	CASSEGAGRYGYTF	TGTGCCAGCAGTGAAGGAGCAGGGCGCTATGGCTACACCTTC
TRBV30	TRBJ2-7	NA	few	CAWKRGWQGNPYEQYF	TGTGCCTGGAAGAGGGGTTGGCAGGGGAATCCCTACGAGCAGTACTTC
TRBV29-1	TRBJ1-3	NA	NA	CSVDEGRIYF	TGCAGCGTTGATGAGGGTCGCATATATTTT
TRBV6-4	TRBJ2-3	TRBD2	NA	CASSAFSGGLTDTQYF	TGTGCCAGCAGTGCGTTTAGCGGGGGCCTCACAGATACGCAGTATTTT
TRBV18	TRBJ2-3	TRBD1	NA	CASSPGTGSTDTQYF	TGTGCCAGCTCACCTGGGACAGGGAGCACAGATACGCAGTATTTT
TRBV4-3	TRBJ2-4	NA	NA	CASSQGEIRYTSNIQYF	TGCGCCAGCAGCCAAGGAGAAATACGATATACCTCAAACATTCAGTACTTC
TRBV19	TRBJ1-5	NA	NA	CATRRDSNQPQHF	TGTGCCACGCGTAGGGATAGCAATCAGCCCCAGCATTTT
TRBV18	TRBJ2-5	NA	once	CASSPPRRLGQETQYF	TGTGCCAGCTCACCACCGAGGCGGCTGGGCCAAGAGACCCAGTACTTC
TRBV2	TRBJ2-2	TRBD2	NA	CASKFSGGNTGELFF	TGTGCCAGCAAATTTAGCGGGGGGAACACCGGGGAGCTGTTTTTT
TRBV25-1	TRBJ1-6	NA	many	CASSDLGGSPLHF	TGTGCCAGCAGTGATCTTGGGGGTTCACCCCTCCACTTT
TRBV19	TRBJ1-4	NA	NA	CASSGGGSNEKLFF	TGTGCCAGTAGTGGAGGGGGGTCTAATGAAAAACTGTTTTTT
TRBV11-2	TRBJ1-1	NA	once	CASSFPGWTEAFF	TGTGCCAGCAGCTTTCCCGGTTGGACTGAAGCTTTCTTT
TRBV9	TRBJ1-6	TRBD1	NA	CASSSSTGLNSPLHF	TGTGCCAGCAGCTCGTCGACAGGGCTAAATTCACCCCTCCACTTT
TRBV10-3	TRBJ1-2	NA	few	CATGTANYGYTF	TGTGCCACAGGGACTGCGAACTATGGCTACACCTTC
TRBV6-1	TRBJ2-7	TRBD1	NA	CASSEPGTARYEQYF	TGTGCCAGCAGTGAACCCGGGACAGCTCGCTACGAGCAGTACTTC
TRBV9	TRBJ1-6	NA	NA	CASSVEDKRNNSPLHF	TGTGCCAGCAGCGTAGAGGACAAGCGGAATAATTCACCCCTCCACTTT
TRBV2	TRBJ1-4	NA	few	CASSPQGLNEKLFF	TGTGCCAGCAGTCCTCAGGGACTTAATGAAAAACTGTTTTTT
TRBV6-1	TRBJ1-5	NA	many	CASSEGTDSNQPQHF	TGTGCCAGCAGTGAAGGGACAGATAGCAATCAGCCCCAGCATTTT
TRBV19	TRBJ2-7	NA	once	CASSNRQGGTYEQYF	TGTGCCAGTAGTAACAGACAGGGAGGGACCTACGAGCAGTACTTC
TRBV28	TRBJ1-4	TRBD1	NA	CASSLSRGTGVEKLFF	TGTGCCAGCAGTTTAAGTCGGGGGACAGGGGTAGAAAAACTGTTTTTT
TRBV28	TRBJ1-3	NA	few	CASRSPILRDSGNTIYF	TGTGCCAGCAGATCCCCAATTTTACGGGACTCTGGAAACACCATATATTTT
TRBV19	TRBJ2-3	NA	once	CASTVADTQYF	TGTGCCAGTACCGTAGCAGATACGCAGTATTTT
TRBV5-4	TRBJ2-3	NA	NA	CAMQGTYTDTQYF	TGTGCTATGCAGGGGACTTACACAGATACGCAGTATTTT
TRBV2	TRBJ2-4	TRBD1	NA	CASSVQGTFNIQYF	TGTGCCAGCAGCGTACAGGGGACATTCAACATTCAGTACTTC